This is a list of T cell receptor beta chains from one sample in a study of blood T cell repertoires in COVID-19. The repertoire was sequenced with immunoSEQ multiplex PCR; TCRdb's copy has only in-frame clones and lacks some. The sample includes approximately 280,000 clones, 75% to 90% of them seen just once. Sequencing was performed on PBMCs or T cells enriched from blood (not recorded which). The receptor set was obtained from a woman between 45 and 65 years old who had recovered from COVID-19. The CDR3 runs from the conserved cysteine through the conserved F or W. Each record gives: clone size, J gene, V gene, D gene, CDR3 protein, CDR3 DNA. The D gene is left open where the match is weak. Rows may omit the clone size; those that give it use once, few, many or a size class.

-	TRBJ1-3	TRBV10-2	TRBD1	CASSADRVGNTIYF	TGCGCCAGCAGTGCGGACAGGGTTGGAAACACCATATATTTT
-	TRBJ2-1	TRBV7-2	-	CASTLLRGLRYNEQFF	TGTGCCAGCACCCTATTGAGAGGACTGCGATACAATGAGCAGTTCTTC
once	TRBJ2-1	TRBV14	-	CASSPRRGSRDEQFF	TGTGCCAGCAGCCCCCGCCGGGGGAGCCGAGATGAGCAGTTCTTC
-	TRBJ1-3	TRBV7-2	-	CASSPTENSGNTIYF	TGTGCCAGCAGCCCTACCGAGAACTCTGGAAACACCATATATTTT
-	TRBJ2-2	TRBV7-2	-	CASSPQGSGAATGELFF	TGTGCCAGCAGCCCCCAGGGGAGCGGGGCGGCCACCGGGGAGCTGTTTTTT
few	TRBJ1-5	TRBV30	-	CAWSVNAGNQPQHF	TGTGCCTGGAGTGTAAACGCGGGGAATCAGCCCCAGCATTTT
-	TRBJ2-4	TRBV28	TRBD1	CASTEVGQVWNIQYF	TGTGCCAGCACCGAGGTGGGACAGGTTTGGAACATTCAGTACTTC
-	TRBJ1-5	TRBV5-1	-	CASSLDGPAQPQHF	TGCGCCAGCAGCTTGGACGGTCCTGCTCAGCCCCAGCATTTT
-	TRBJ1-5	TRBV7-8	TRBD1	CASSQDRAQPQHF	TGTGCCAGCAGTCAGGACAGGGCCCAGCCCCAGCATTTT
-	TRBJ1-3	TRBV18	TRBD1	CASSHDDRVGNTIYF	TGTGCCAGCTCACATGACGACAGGGTTGGAAACACCATATATTTT
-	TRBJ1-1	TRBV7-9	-	CASLAGTPGDTEAFF	TGTGCCAGCTTGGCAGGGACCCCGGGGGACACTGAAGCTTTCTTT
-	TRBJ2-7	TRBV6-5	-	CASSYSRTHYEQYF	TGTGCCAGCAGTTACTCACGGACACACTACGAGCAGTACTTC
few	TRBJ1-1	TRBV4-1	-	CASSQGVAGIMNTEAFF	TGCGCCAGCAGCCAAGGAGTGGCAGGTATCATGAACACTGAAGCTTTCTTT
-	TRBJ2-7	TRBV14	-	CASSQANPTSFGEQYF	TGTGCCAGCAGCCAAGCGAACCCGACTAGTTTCGGCGAGCAGTACTTC
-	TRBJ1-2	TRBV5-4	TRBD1	CASSLSGTGSRLHF	TGTGCCAGCAGCTTGTCCGGGACAGGGAGTCGATTACACTTC
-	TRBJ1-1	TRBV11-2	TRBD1	CASSRRQSTGSENTEAFF	TGTGCCAGCAGCCGACGACAATCGACAGGGTCGGAGAACACTGAAGCTTTCTTT
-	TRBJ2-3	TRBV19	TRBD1	CASSPLTGGRITDTQYF	TGTGCCAGTAGTCCCTTGACAGGGGGCAGGATCACAGATACGCAGTATTTT
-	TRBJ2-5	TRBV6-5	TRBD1	CASTGQGYQETQYF	TGTGCCAGCACGGGACAGGGGTACCAAGAGACCCAGTACTTC
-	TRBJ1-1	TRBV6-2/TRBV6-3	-	CASSSGTILTEAFF	TGTGCCAGCAGTTCCGGGACTATTTTAACTGAAGCTTTCTTT
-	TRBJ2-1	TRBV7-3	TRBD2	CASSLMTGGPFEQFF	TGTGCCAGCAGCTTAATGACGGGGGGGCCATTTGAGCAGTTCTTC